Below, one T cell receptor beta chain is given with its context. These data are taken from a study of technical replicates of blood from several donors. CDR1 is SGHTA, CDR2 FQGNSA, per germline. This CDR3 contains 16 residues. V lost 6 bases to trimming and J lost 8 bases; unmatched junction nucleotides: 15. TCRdb's table, derived via immunoSEQ multiplex PCR, lists solely in-frame clones and lacks some. The top ten clones hold about 0.36% of a sample with around 97,000 clones, around 96% of them seen once. The genes are TRBV7-2 and TRBJ2-1; TRBD1 agrees at 8 bases. This receptor was taken from a human donor in good health. The specimen was T cells isolated from PBMCs. CDR3 protein: CASSLGQDNLIDEQFF. The CDR3 coding sequence is TGTGCCAGCAGTCTGGGACAGGACAACTTAATCGATGAGCAGTTCTTC.